Listed here are 4 T cell receptor beta chains from one sample, sequenced in a study of PD-1 blockade in mismatch repair-deficient tumors. Their target antigens are unknown. Time point reported: identical roughly eleven-day culture without peptide (control). TCRdb's table, derived via immunoSEQ multiplex PCR, lists solely in-frame clones and lacks some. The sample has roughly 13,000 clones, about nine tenths seen once. The material sequenced was cells cultured in vitro, taken from a patient treated with pembrolizumab. The receptors derive from an adult with mismatch repair-deficient cancer.

The rearrangement joins TRBV28 to TRBJ2-2; perhaps TRBD2 as D (5 bases). The length of the CDR3 is 14 residues. The germline V gene has CDR1 MDHEN and CDR2 SYDVKM. Trimming removed 5 bases at V and 6 bases at J, with 13 bases between. As DNA, the CDR3 is TGTGCCAGCAGTCCGATAACTAGTGCCGGGGAGCTGTTTTTT. It codes for CASSPITSAGELFF.

The chain has TRBV5-1 and TRBJ2-3; 12 bases fit TRBD2. CDR3 size: 18 residues. J was trimmed by 0 bases and V by 2 bases; bases with no gene match: 7. Per the germline V gene, CDR1 is SGHRS and CDR2 is YFSETQ. CDR3 nucleotides: TGCGCCAGCAGCTTCGGGACTAGCGGGCCACCTAGCACAGATACGCAGTATTTT. Protein sequence: CASSFGTSGPPSTDTQYF.

The chain recombines TRBV5-1 with TRBJ2-1; 7 positions match TRBD1. After removal of 0 bases from V and 7 bases from J, the junction contained 1 base not matched to a gene. The CDR3 extends over 13 amino acids. Germline V gives CDR1 SGHRS, CDR2 YFSETQ. CDR3 DNA: TGCGCCAGCAGCTTGGGGACAGGAAATGAGCAGTTCTTC. Translating it yields CASSLGTGNEQFF.

V and J are TRBV11-2 and TRBJ2-4; TRBD1 matches at 8 bases. This CDR3 region has 14 residues. Trimming took 5 bases from V and 7 from J; bases not matched to a gene: 7. The V gene's germline CDR1 is SGHAT and CDR2 FQNNGV. The CDR3 sequence: CASSPRQGSNIQYF. CDR3 DNA sequence: TGTGCCAGCAGCCCTAGACAGGGGTCTAACATTCAGTACTTC.